These 27 T cell receptor beta chains share one sample of origin, sequenced in a study of CD8 T cells in ankylosing spondylitis (dated by TCRdb to 2016 to 2017). Libraries came from 5' RACE. Sequenced on an Illumina HiSeq 2500. TCRdb passed the public sequencing reads through fastp at Q25 and MiXCR, retaining productive beta sequences. When rows share a CDR3 protein, they turn into one entry using the most common DNA and genes. The sample table records a few hundred thousand distinct CDR3 sequences; 15% to 20% of these occur just once. The ten largest account for roughly 34% of the sample. The sequenced material came from blood, either unsorted or a sorted T cell fraction (not recorded which). The receptors were gathered from a male donor with ankylosing spondylitis or in good health (not recorded which).

The V call is TRBV20-1, the J call TRBJ2-1; D is perhaps TRBD2 (6 bases). The ends were cut back, 4 bases at V and 5 bases at J, with 21 bases in the middle. Germline CDR1 reads DFQATT; CDR2 reads SNEGSKA (reference sequence). This CDR3 spans 16 amino acids. The CDR3 coding sequence is TGCAGTGCTACCGACAGAGCGGGCATTAGGAACAATGAGCAGTTCTTC. This translates into CSATDRAGIRNNEQFF.

The V call is TRBV7-9, the J call TRBJ2-7, with 7 bases fitting TRBD2. The junction had 5 bases not matched to a gene; V was cut back by 1 base and J by 2 bases. The CDR3 totals 15 residues. The germline V gene encodes CDR1 SEHNR and CDR2 FQNEAQ (reference sequence). The CDR3 here is CASSLDWGGTYEQYF. CDR3 nucleotides: TGTGCCAGCAGCTTAGATTGGGGGGGGACCTACGAGCAGTACTTC.

The chain carries TRBV12-3 or TRBV12-4 and TRBJ2-5; 11 bases agree with TRBD2. The CDR3 extends over 16 amino acids. J was trimmed by 5 bases and V by 4 bases; bases with no gene match: 9. CDR3 amino acids: CASSSPSGRPGETQYF. For the CDR3, the DNA is TGTGCCAGCAGTTCCCCTAGCGGGAGGCCCGGCGAGACCCAGTACTTC.

This clonotype appeared a few times. The chain combines TRBV29-1 with TRBJ2-7; D may match TRBD1 or TRBD2 (6 bases each). Trimming removed 4 bases at V and 4 bases at J, with 14 bases between. The CDR3 runs 13 residues. The germline gives CDR1 SQVTM, CDR2 ANQGSEA. The chain's CDR3 is CSVGVTGTYEQYF. CDR3 in DNA: TGCAGCGTTGGAGTAACAGGGACTTACGAGCAGTACTTC.

This clonotype was counted many times. This sequence joins TRBV6-5 and TRBJ2-1; D remains ambiguous. From germline, CDR1 is MNHEY and CDR2 SVGAGI. V was cut by 4 bases and J by 0 bases, with 10 bases left in between. The CDR3 sequence is 15 residues long. CDR3 region: CASSSMTGSYNEQFF. DNA of the CDR3: TGTGCCAGCAGTTCCATGACCGGCTCCTACAATGAGCAGTTCTTC.

CDR3 sequence: CASGWIPGEQYF. The CDR3 nucleotides read TGTGCCAGCGGCTGGATACCAGGCGAGCAGTACTTC. This rearrangement joins TRBV12-3 or TRBV12-4 to TRBJ2-7; D gene unclear. The V end was cut by 8 bases, the J end by 6 bases, with 14 bases between. The CDR3 has 12 residues.

There are many counts of this clonotype. This rearrangement joins TRBV29-1 to TRBJ2-2, with TRBD2 matching over 7 bases. Per the germline V gene, CDR1 is SQVTM and CDR2 is ANQGSEA. J gave up 5 bases and V 6 bases, and 9 bases lay outside the gene matches. The CDR3 is 14 residues long. The CDR3 protein is CSVATSLETGELFF. CDR3 nucleotides: TGCAGCGTCGCGACTAGCCTGGAGACCGGGGAGCTGTTTTTT.

This sequence joins TRBV29-1 and TRBJ2-2; a weak D match, TRBD2 (6 bases). CDR1 is SQVTM, CDR2 ANQGSEA, per germline. V was shortened by 3 bases and J by 7 bases, with 6 bases between the two germline ends. The CDR3 sequence is 11 residues long. CDR3 DNA: TGCAGCGTTGAGGAGGGCGGGGAGCTGTTTTTT. It codes for CSVEEGGELFF.

This clonotype has ten or more counts. The V gene is TRBV28, the J gene TRBJ2-3; D is ambiguous. CDR3 length equals 12 residues. Germline V gene lookup returns CDR1 MDHEN and CDR2 SYDVKM. V was cut by 3 bases and J by 4 bases, with 5 bases left in between. The CDR3 spells CASSFSSDTQYF. The DNA of the CDR3 is TGTGCCAGCAGTTTTAGCTCAGATACGCAGTATTTT.

The chain joins TRBV4-1 to TRBJ2-7; D unresolved. From germline, CDR1 is MGHRA and CDR2 YSYEKL. The CDR3 consists of 15 residues. V lost 0 bases and J 5 bases, leaving 14 bases between the germline ends. In nucleotides, the CDR3 is TGCGCCAGCAGCCAAGATCTGCTAGTTTCCGACGAGCAGTACTTC. Residues: CASSQDLLVSDEQYF.

This clonotype was recorded many times. The gene calls are TRBV7-8 and TRBJ2-7; 7 bases line up with TRBD2. CDR1 is SGHVS and CDR2 is FQNEAQ in the germline V gene. V lost 1 base, J lost 0 bases, and 6 bases stayed unmatched. The CDR3 is 16 amino acids. CDR3 sequence reads: CASSLGSGGSSYEQYF. The CDR3 bases are TGTGCCAGCAGCTTAGGGTCGGGCGGGAGCTCCTACGAGCAGTACTTC. Using reference TRBV7-8 and TRBJ2-7 for the parts outside the CDR3, the full variable domain is GAGVSQSPRYKVAKRGQDVALRCDPISGHVSLFWYQQALGQGPEFLTYFQNEAQLDKSGLPSDRFFAERPEGSVSTLKIQRTQQEDSAVYLCASSLGSGGSSYEQYFGPGTRLTVT.

This chain joins TRBV29-1 and TRBJ2-7; 15 bases align to TRBD2. Germline-derived CDR1 and CDR2 are SQVTM and ANQGSEA. CDR3 length equals 16 residues. The trim removed 3 bases at V and 3 bases at J, leaving 6 bases unmatched. The CDR3 spells CSVDKPGLAGGYEQYF. The CDR3 coding sequence is TGCAGCGTTGATAAACCGGGACTAGCGGGAGGCTACGAGCAGTACTTC.

V is TRBV6-1 and J is TRBJ2-7; 8 bases agree with TRBD1. Losses at the gene ends were 3 bases for V and 4 bases for J; bases not matched to a gene: 2. From germline, CDR1 is MNHNS and CDR2 SASEGT. This CDR3 is built from 13 residues. CDR3 coding DNA: TGTGCCAGCAGTGAGGACAGGGAGTACGAGCAGTACTTC. Translated: CASSEDREYEQYF.

This clonotype came up many times. V gene TRBV27 combines with J gene TRBJ2-7; TRBD2 matches at 10 bases. The CDR3 sequence is 15 residues long. The J segment lost 2 bases and the V segment lost 6 bases, leaving 7 bases of the junction unmatched. Per germline, CDR1 MNHEY and CDR2 SMNVEV (reference sequence). Here the CDR3 reads CASSGTSGKTYEQYF. The DNA of the CDR3 is TGTGCCAGCAGCGGTACTAGCGGGAAAACCTACGAGCAGTACTTC.

The V and J genes are TRBV12-3 or TRBV12-4 and TRBJ2-3, with D possibly TRBD2 on 6 matching bases. The V gene lost 10 bases and the J gene lost 1 base, with 18 bases spanning the gap. The CDR3 has 15 residues. In DNA, the CDR3 is TGTGCCATCTCCCTAGGGGACTCCCGCACAGATACGCAGTATTTT. It specifies CAISLGDSRTDTQYF.

This clonotype has more than one count but fewer than ten. This sequence joins TRBV12-3 or TRBV12-4 and TRBJ2-1; 11 positions match TRBD2. The V and J ends lost 2 bases and 2 bases, in that order; junction bases with no gene match: 14. The CDR3 is 20 amino acids. The CDR3 DNA reads as TGTGCCAGCAGTTTAATACCGGGACTAGCGGAAGTCGGGACCTACAATGAGCAGTTCTTC. The encoded protein is CASSLIPGLAEVGTYNEQFF.

The table lists this clonotype with a few counts. This chain uses TRBV12-3 or TRBV12-4 with TRBJ2-1, with TRBD2 identical over 12 bases. This CDR3 is built from 16 residues. The V segment lost 4 bases and the J segment 4 bases; nucleotides outside the gene matches: 5. The CDR3 coding sequence is TGTGCCAGCAGTTCCTGGACTAGCGGGACGTACAATGAGCAGTTCTTC. Amino acid sequence: CASSSWTSGTYNEQFF.

The rearrangement joins TRBV12-3 or TRBV12-4 to TRBJ2-2, with D possibly called TRBD1 or TRBD2 (5 bases each). The length of the CDR3 is 16 residues. The germline V and J ends were trimmed by 4 bases and 4 bases, with 16 bases remaining between them. The CDR3 DNA follows: TGTGCCAGCAGTTCGGAGAAAGGGGCGGGCACCGGGGAGCTGTTTTTT. The encoded protein is CASSSEKGAGTGELFF.

The chain carries TRBV4-1 and TRBJ1-6; D not resolved. V was trimmed by 3 bases and J by 7 bases, leaving 4 bases between them. This CDR3 is built from 12 residues. Germline CDR1 and CDR2: MGHRA and YSYEKL. DNA for the CDR3: TGCGCCAGCAGCCACTGGAATTCACCCCTCCACTTT. Encoded protein: CASSHWNSPLHF.

This chain connects TRBV4-1 to TRBJ2-1; D unclear. Trimming took 6 bases from V and 4 from J, leaving 13 bases between them. Germline V gives CDR1 MGHRA, CDR2 YSYEKL. The CDR3 has 14 residues. The DNA for the CDR3 is TGCGCCAGCAGTAAGGCAAAGGGATACAATGAGCAGTTCTTC. It specifies CASSKAKGYNEQFF.

This clonotype was counted between two and nine times. The rearrangement uses TRBV6-1 and TRBJ1-1, with D possibly TRBD1 on 5 matching bases. CDR3 length: 15 residues. The germline V and J ends were trimmed by 6 bases and 7 bases, with 21 bases remaining between them. The germline V gene has CDR1 MNHNS and CDR2 SASEGT. CDR3 loop: CASRRRGLEEIEAFF. In nucleotides, the CDR3 is TGTGCCAGCAGGCGGCGGGGCTTGGAGGAGATTGAAGCTTTCTTT.

The chain joins TRBV2 to TRBJ2-7; D is perhaps TRBD1 (6 bases). Germline CDR1 reads SNHLY; CDR2 reads FYNNEI. The CDR3 covers 13 residues. Trimming left V 6 bases short and J 6 bases short, with 15 bases between. CDR3 region: CASRLIRDTEQYF. The CDR3 region has the DNA TGTGCCAGCAGACTAATCCGGGACACCGAGCAGTACTTC.

The V call is TRBV29-1, the J call TRBJ2-3; no clear D gene. Germline V CDR1 and CDR2: SQVTM, ANQGSEA. V lost 4 bases to trimming and J lost 4 bases, with 3 bases between them. The CDR3 has 10 amino acids. The chain's CDR3 is CSVVADTQYF. In nucleotides, the CDR3 is TGCAGCGTTGTAGCAGATACGCAGTATTTT.

The rearrangement links TRBV7-8 to TRBJ2-7, with D possibly TRBD1 on 5 matching bases. V was clipped by 1 base and J by 4 bases, with 11 bases between them. The CDR3 runs 14 residues. Germline CDR1 and CDR2: SGHVS and FQNEAQ. The CDR3 DNA follows: TGTGCCAGCAGCTTAGGTGCAGGACAATACGAGCAGTACTTC. This codes for CASSLGAGQYEQYF. Using reference TRBV7-8 and TRBJ2-7 for the parts outside the CDR3, the full variable domain is GAGVSQSPRYKVAKRGQDVALRCDPISGHVSLFWYQQALGQGPEFLTYFQNEAQLDKSGLPSDRFFAERPEGSVSTLKIQRTQQEDSAVYLCASSLGAGQYEQYFGPGTRLTVT.

The table lists this clonotype with a few counts. The chain combines TRBV10-3 with TRBJ2-2, with D perhaps matching TRBD1 (6 bases). The CDR3 is 16 amino acids. Trimming pared 6 bases from V and 4 bases from J, leaving 18 bases between. The germline V gene encodes CDR1 ENHRY and CDR2 SYGVKD. The CDR3 DNA reads TGTGCCATCAGGGGCATACAGGGATTGAGCACCGGGGAGCTGTTTTTT. Translation gives CAIRGIQGLSTGELFF.

This clonotype was seen only a few times. This chain links TRBV6-1 with TRBJ2-1, with 7 bases identical to TRBD2. Germline CDR1 and CDR2: MNHNS and SASEGT. The CDR3 totals 15 residues. J lost 9 bases, V lost 2 bases, and 10 bases had no gene match. DNA of the CDR3: TGTGCCAGCAGTGAAATTGGGGGAGGGCCCGGTGAGCAGTTCTTC. Translation: CASSEIGGGPGEQFF.

The gene calls are TRBV5-1 and TRBJ2-1; 14 bases agree with TRBD2. This CDR3 spans 17 amino acids. Germline V lookup: CDR1 SGHRS, CDR2 YFSETQ. V shed 3 bases, J shed 6 bases, and the junction held 8 bases outside the gene matches. Written as DNA, the CDR3 is TGCGCCAGCAGCTCGTTACCGGGACTAGCGGGAGTCAATGAGCAGTTCTTC. Translated: CASSSLPGLAGVNEQFF.